Below are 3 T cell receptor beta chains sequenced from a single sample in a study of T cell responses to AZD1222 COVID-19 vaccine (TCRdb year 2021). The label giving this sample's time point can be read as: about 28 days (+/-7) after the second vaccine dose. The library was generated by the immunoSEQ multiplex PCR assay. Not all clones reach the TCRdb copy of this immuneACCESS table, which keeps in-frame sequences only. Checked studies attribute under half of the gap to unresolved V genes and leave the rest unexplained. The sample table lists approximately 75,000 clones, over 75% of them with a count of one. In total, the top ten clones hold roughly a sixth of the sample. Sample: peripheral blood, taken 28 days after the second AZD1222 dose. The origin of the receptors is an adult who received the AZD1222 COVID-19 vaccine.

This sequence joins TRBV2 and TRBJ2-7; D might be TRBD1 (6 bases). V was trimmed by 5 bases and J by 1 base, leaving 15 bases between them. Germline CDR1 reads SNHLY; CDR2 reads FYNNEI. The CDR3 consists of 15 residues. The CDR3 DNA reads as TGTGCCAGCAGTCCTCCAGGGGTTGAGTCCTACGAGCAGTACTTC. Translating gives CASSPPGVESYEQYF.

The chain has TRBV5-6 and TRBJ2-7; no clear D. Germline CDR1 reads SGHDT; CDR2 reads YYEEEE. The CDR3 consists of 13 residues. V was shortened by 0 bases and J by 7 bases, with 11 bases between the two germline ends. Here the CDR3 reads CASSLAVKAEQYF. The DNA of the CDR3 is TGTGCCAGCAGCTTGGCCGTCAAGGCTGAGCAGTACTTC.

In this sample, this clone turned up once. The rearrangement uses TRBV6-4 and TRBJ1-1; TRBD1 might be the D (5 bases). The CDR3 length is 16 residues. Trimming shortened V by 6 bases and J by 1 base, and 18 bases separated the two germline ends. CDR1 MRHNA and CDR2 SNTAGT come from the germline V gene. The CDR3 DNA follows: TGTGCCAGCAGAGAAACCCACCAGGGATGGAACACTGAAGCTTTCTTT. Translation: CASRETHQGWNTEAFF.